This passage covers 14 T cell receptor beta chains from one sample sequenced in a study of cytomegalovirus exposure and HLA in healthy donors. With 60 Vbeta and 13 Jbeta primers, the PCR was carried out. Libraries were prepared by immunoSEQ multiplex PCR; TCRdb keeps only in-frame clonotypes and omits some of them. The sample has over 50,000 clones; around 80% are singletons. What was sequenced was PBMCs. The receptors were gathered from a man in his forties or fifties in good health and CMV-seropositive.

The chain recombines TRBV6-5 with TRBJ2-7, with D possibly being TRBD2 (5 bases). The CDR3 contains 13 residues. The V gene's germline CDR1 is MNHEY and CDR2 SVGAGI. V was pared by 11 bases and J by 3 bases, with 17 bases between. In DNA, the CDR3 is TGTGCCGTCCGATGGGAGCCATACTACGAGCAGTACTTC. The encoded protein is CAVRWEPYYEQYF.

This clone was counted only a few times. The V gene is TRBV9, the J gene TRBJ1-1; possibly TRBD1 for D (6 bases). The V end was cut by 3 bases, the J end by 3 bases, with 12 bases between. The V gene's germline CDR1 is SGDLS and CDR2 YYNGEE. The CDR3 is made up of 14 amino acids. The CDR3 reads CASSGATGYTEAFF. DNA for the CDR3: TGTGCCAGCAGCGGCGCGACAGGTTACACTGAAGCTTTCTTT.

The rearrangement joins TRBV28 to TRBJ2-5; 9 nucleotides agree with TRBD2. The better agreement between TRBJ2-7 and the DNA end casts doubt on the J call. The length of the CDR3 is 13 residues. Per germline, CDR1 MDHEN and CDR2 SYDVKM. The CDR3: CASSSTSGYEQYF. DNA for the CDR3: TGTGCCAGCAGTTCGACTAGCGGTTACGAGCAGTACTTC.

The chain is built from TRBV18 and TRBJ1-5; 9 bases line up with TRBD1. With V trimmed by 2 bases and J by 5 bases, 1 base remained unmatched. This CDR3 has 14 amino acids. Per germline, CDR1 KGHSH and CDR2 LQKENI. CDR3 bases: TGTGCCAGCTCACCAGGGACAGGGTATCAGCCCCAGCATTTT. This gives the protein CASSPGTGYQPQHF.

A few counts support this clone. The chain employs TRBV19 and TRBJ1-5; D is unresolved. The CDR3 runs 17 residues. Trimming left V 6 bases short and J 2 bases short, with 20 bases between. Germline assignment: CDR1 LNHDA and CDR2 SQIVND (reference sequence). DNA of the CDR3: TGTGCCAGTAGAGCTGTTCGTTCCCTTCAGGGCAATCAGCCCCAGCATTTT. This sequence encodes CASRAVRSLQGNQPQHF.

The V and J genes are TRBV19 and TRBJ1-1; TRBD1 matches 9 bases. Per germline, CDR1 LNHDA and CDR2 SQIVND (reference sequence). J lost 9 bases, V lost 2 bases, and 7 bases had no gene match. The CDR3 sequence is 14 residues long. CDR3 sequence (DNA): TGTGCCAGTAGTATAATAGGGACAGGGTCTCAAGCTTTCTTT. Encoded protein: CASSIIGTGSQAFF.

As regards this clone: A read error may account for a junction end that differs from germline. The chain couples TRBV7-9 to TRBJ2-7, with D hard to call. Germline-derived CDR1 and CDR2 are SEHNR and FQNEAQ (reference sequence). CDR3 length equals 13 residues. The CDR3 sequence: CSSSLGRSNGQYF. DNA of the CDR3: TGTTCCAGCAGCTTGGGCAGGTCCAACGGGCAGTACTTC.

DNA for the CDR3: TGTGCCAGCAGTACTAGTGGGACACAGGTCCATGCTTTCTTT. Its protein is CASSTSGTQVHAFF. The genes are TRBV6-5 and TRBJ1-1; D is possibly TRBD1 (6 bases). Trimming pared 5 bases from V and 11 bases from J, leaving 21 bases between. The CDR3 spans 14 residues. The germline CDR1 and CDR2 sequences are MNHEY and SVGAGI.

CDR3 sequence (DNA): TGTGCCAGCAGCCCCCGGAGCGGCAACTCCTACGAGCAGTACTTC. Protein: CASSPRSGNSYEQYF. The rearrangement uses TRBV6-5 and TRBJ2-7, with D possibly TRBD2 on 5 matching bases. The V and J ends lost 6 bases and 0 bases respectively, with 15 bases between them. The CDR3 sequence is 15 residues long. Germline loops: CDR1 MNHEY, CDR2 SVGAGI.

This chain uses TRBV5-1 with TRBJ2-2; 7 bases are a match to TRBD2. Germline V gives CDR1 SGHRS, CDR2 YFSETQ. V shed 7 bases and J 1 base; nucleotides not matched to a gene: 4. There are 14 residues in the CDR3. The CDR3 DNA reads TGCGCCAGCGGGAGCGGGATGAACACCGGGGAGCTGTTTTTT. Translation: CASGSGMNTGELFF.

V is TRBV6-6 and J is TRBJ2-3; no clear D. The ends were cut back, 6 bases at V and 0 bases at J, with 4 bases in the middle. The germline gives CDR1 MNHNY, CDR2 SVGAGI (reference sequence). This CDR3 has 12 residues. CDR3 sequence (DNA): TGTGCCAGCAGGACTAGCACAGATACGCAGTATTTT. It specifies CASRTSTDTQYF.

This chain connects TRBV27 to TRBJ1-1, with D possibly matching TRBD1 (6 bases). With 6 bases removed from V and 1 base from J, the gap between germline ends came to 12 bases. Germline-derived CDR1 and CDR2 are MNHEY and SMNVEV (reference sequence). CDR3 length equals 14 residues. The CDR3 loop reads CASRSGGTNTEAFF. The CDR3 nucleotides read TGTGCCAGCAGATCGGGGGGCACGAACACTGAAGCTTTCTTT.

For this clone: Sequence at one end of the junction differs from germline and may be a read error. This chain connects TRBV4-3 to TRBJ2-5; 11 bases align to TRBD2. Germline values: CDR1 LGHNA, CDR2 YSLEER. The CDR3 sequence is 18 residues long. As DNA, the CDR3 is TGCGCCATCAGCCCCGTGGGTAGCGGGGGGGCCGAAAGAGAGACCCAGTACTTC. Its protein product is CAISPVGSGGAERETQYF.

The CDR3 coding sequence is TGTGCCAGCAGCTTAGGGAGCGGAACCTACAATGAGCAGTTCTTC. Residues: CASSLGSGTYNEQFF. The chain combines TRBV7-3 with TRBJ2-1; D perhaps matches TRBD2 (5 bases). The CDR3 is 15 residues long. In germline, CDR1 is SGHTA, CDR2 FQGTGA. V lost 2 bases and J lost 2, with 10 bases in between.